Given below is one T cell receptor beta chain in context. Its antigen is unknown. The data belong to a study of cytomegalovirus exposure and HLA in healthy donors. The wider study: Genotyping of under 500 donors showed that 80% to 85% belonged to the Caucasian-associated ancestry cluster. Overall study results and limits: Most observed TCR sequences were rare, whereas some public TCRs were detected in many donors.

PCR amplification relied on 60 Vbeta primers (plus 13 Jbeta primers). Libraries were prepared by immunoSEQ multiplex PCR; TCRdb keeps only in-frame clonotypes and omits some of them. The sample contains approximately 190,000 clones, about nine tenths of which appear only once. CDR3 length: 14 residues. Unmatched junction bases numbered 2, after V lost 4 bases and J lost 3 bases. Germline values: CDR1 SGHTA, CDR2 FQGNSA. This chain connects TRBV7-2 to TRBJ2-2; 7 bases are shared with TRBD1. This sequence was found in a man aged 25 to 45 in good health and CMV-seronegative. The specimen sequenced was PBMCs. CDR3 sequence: CASSWDSYTGELFF. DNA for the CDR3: TGTGCCAGCAGCTGGGACAGTTACACCGGGGAGCTGTTTTTT.